This T cell receptor beta chain was identified during a study of blood T cell repertoires in COVID-19 (dated by TCRdb to between 2020 and 2021). Regarding the research as a whole: The collaborator samples originated in the United States, Italy and Spain and spanned the acute and convalescent phases of COVID-19. The samples were drawn from two sources: the first 160 participants of the ongoing ImmuneRACE study, and 950 to 1,500 subjects contributed by 6 global collaborators. A freely available public database, intended as a resource for researchers studying the immune response to SARS-CoV-2, is where the repertoires were released. Deeply sampled blood TCRbeta repertoires from subjects exposed to, actively infected with, or recovered from COVID-19 were included in the dataset. The prospective study material was composed of cDNA or gDNA derived from T cells, B-cell-depleted T cells, or PBMCs. Where HLA class I and class II types were available, the types were taken from metadata supplied by the sample provider, not from assay-based typing. Nearly every sample came with metadata listing a de-identified subject ID, COVID-19 status, age in years and sex. Summary of the overall study and its limitations: The quantity of clinical and demographic metadata differed by source and by participant and was supplied without curation.

Turning to this clone: Which antigen it targets is not known. The sample holds no much larger clone one base away, and base qualities are not on file.

TCRbeta CDR3 regions were amplified from genomic DNA using the immunoSEQ Assay, a bias-controlled multiplex PCR. The study's processing was this. The number of nucleated cells in each sample was estimated from the amplification of reference gene primers within the assay. To quantify the absolute abundance of each unique TCRbeta CDR3 rearrangement, sequence reads were collapsed and filtered. For each sample, productive Simpson clonality was calculated as the square root of Simpson's diversity index across productive rearrangements. Drawn from immuneACCESS, this table holds only the in-frame rearrangements with V and J called that TCRdb kept. Clones are partly lost; checked studies trace under half to an unresolved V gene and leave the rest unexplained. The V and J calls and the clone size are those of that table, but D and trimming were determined from the DNA. Present in this sample are roughly 210,000 clones, roughly 84% of which were seen just once. Clones ranked in the top ten supply over 9.5% of the sample.

One collaborating source in Seattle enrolled patients during active infection and followed them longitudinally through the course of disease. The collaborating institutions used their own protocols to collect whole blood in K2EDTA tubes. For TCRbeta analysis, collaborator samples were shipped as frozen whole blood, as isolated PBMCs, or as DNA extracted from either sample type. Material: peripheral blood. This receptor was obtained from a woman of 80 years or more with COVID-19, enrolled during active disease.

The CDR3 reads CASSSTAEVVEQYF. The sequence in DNA is TGTGCCAGCTCGTCGACGGCGGAAGTGGTCGAGCAGTACTTC. Recombination joined TRBV18 with TRBJ2-7; too little of a D gene remains to name it. Per the germline V gene, KGHSH is the CDR1 and LQKENI is the CDR2. The V end loses 6 bases and the J end loses 6 bases, and a stretch of 18 bases separates them. Inclusive of the bounding cysteine and phenylalanine, the CDR3 is 14 residues long. The only DNA kept is the CDR3, 42 bases in frame from the first base.